The present T cell receptor beta chain was sequenced within a study of control samples from healthy donors and cancer patients. CDR1 is LNHDA, CDR2 SQIVND, per germline (reference sequence). J gave up 6 bases and V 5 bases, and 15 bases lay outside the gene matches. CDR3 size: 17 residues. Clones were sequenced by immunoSEQ multiplex PCR, and TCRdb holds only the in-frame ones, with some missing. The sample has around 150,000 clones, 89% seen once. The receptor comes from a man aged 25-45 years in good health. This chain connects TRBV19 to TRBJ1-1; 10 bases line up with TRBD1. Material for sequencing was blood. The CDR3 DNA follows: TGTGCCAGTAGTGGAACGTGGGGAAAGACAGGGGGCTCTGAAGCTTTCTTT. It is translated as CASSGTWGKTGGSEAFF.